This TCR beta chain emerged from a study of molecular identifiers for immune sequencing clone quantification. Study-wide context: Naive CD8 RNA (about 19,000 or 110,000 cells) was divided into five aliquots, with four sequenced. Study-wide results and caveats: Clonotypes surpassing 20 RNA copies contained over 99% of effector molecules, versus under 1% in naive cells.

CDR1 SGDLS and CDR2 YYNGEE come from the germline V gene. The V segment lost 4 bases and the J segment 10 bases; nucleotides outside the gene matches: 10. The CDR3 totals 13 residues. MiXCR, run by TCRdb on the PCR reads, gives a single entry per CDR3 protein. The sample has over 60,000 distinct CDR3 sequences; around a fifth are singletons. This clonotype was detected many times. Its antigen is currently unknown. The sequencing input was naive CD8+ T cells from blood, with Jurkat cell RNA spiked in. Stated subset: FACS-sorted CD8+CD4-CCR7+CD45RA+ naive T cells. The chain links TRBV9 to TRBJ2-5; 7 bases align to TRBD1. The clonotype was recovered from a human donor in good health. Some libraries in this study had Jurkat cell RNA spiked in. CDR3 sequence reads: CASSLTGRSDQYF. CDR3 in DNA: TGTGCCAGCAGCCTGACAGGGCGGAGCGACCAGTACTTC.